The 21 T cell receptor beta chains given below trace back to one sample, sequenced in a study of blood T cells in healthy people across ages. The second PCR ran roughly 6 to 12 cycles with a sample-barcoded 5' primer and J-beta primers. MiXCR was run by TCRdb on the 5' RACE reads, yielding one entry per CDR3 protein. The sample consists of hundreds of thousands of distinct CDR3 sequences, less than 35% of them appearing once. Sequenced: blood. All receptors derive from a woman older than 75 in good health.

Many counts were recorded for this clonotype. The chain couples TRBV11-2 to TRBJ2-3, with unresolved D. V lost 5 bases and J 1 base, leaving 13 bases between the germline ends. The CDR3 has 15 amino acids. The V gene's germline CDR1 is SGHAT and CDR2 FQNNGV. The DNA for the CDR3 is TGTGCCAGCAGCCCGAGGAATATGCGCACAGATACGCAGTATTTT. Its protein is CASSPRNMRTDTQYF.

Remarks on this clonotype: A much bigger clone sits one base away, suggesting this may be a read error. The DNA of the CDR3 is TGTGCCAGCAGACAGACAGTGGGCAAAAACATTCAGTACTTC. As protein: CASRQTVGKNIQYF. This chain uses TRBV12-3 or TRBV12-4 with TRBJ2-4, with a weak D call TRBD1 (5 bases). Trimming removed 6 bases at V and 3 bases at J, with 12 bases between. This CDR3 comprises 14 residues.

CDR3 in DNA: TGTGCCAGCAGACCGACAGGGGGCAAGGGGGCCAAAAACATTCAGTACTTC. This encodes CASRPTGGKGAKNIQYF. V gene TRBV6-1 combines with J gene TRBJ2-4, with 10 bases aligning to TRBD1. This CDR3 contains 17 residues. CDR1 and CDR2 (germline): MNHNS, SASEGT. V shed 6 bases, J shed 1 base, and the junction held 9 bases outside the gene matches.

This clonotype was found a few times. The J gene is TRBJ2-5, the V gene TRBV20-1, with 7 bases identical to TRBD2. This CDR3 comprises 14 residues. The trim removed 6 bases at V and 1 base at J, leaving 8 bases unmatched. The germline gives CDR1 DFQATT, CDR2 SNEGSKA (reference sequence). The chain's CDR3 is CSARRAGLQETQYF. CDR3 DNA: TGCAGTGCCCGACGAGCGGGGCTCCAAGAGACCCAGTACTTC.

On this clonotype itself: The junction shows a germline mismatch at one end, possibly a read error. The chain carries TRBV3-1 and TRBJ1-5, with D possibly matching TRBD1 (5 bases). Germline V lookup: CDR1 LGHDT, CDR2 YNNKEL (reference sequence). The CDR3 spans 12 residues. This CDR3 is CASGQGAGPRHF. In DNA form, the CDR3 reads TGTGCCAGCGGCCAAGGGGCTGGCCCAAGGCATTTT.

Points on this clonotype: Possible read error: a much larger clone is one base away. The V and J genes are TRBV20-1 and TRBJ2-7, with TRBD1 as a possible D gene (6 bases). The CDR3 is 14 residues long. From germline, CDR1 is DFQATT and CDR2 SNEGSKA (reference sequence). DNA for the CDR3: TGCAGTGCTGCTAAACAGGGAGCAAGGAGCGAGCGGTACTTC. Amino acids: CSAAKQGARSERYF.

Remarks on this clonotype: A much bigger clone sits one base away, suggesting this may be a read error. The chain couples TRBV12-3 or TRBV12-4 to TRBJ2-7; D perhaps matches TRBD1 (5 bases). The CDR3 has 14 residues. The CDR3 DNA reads TGTGCCAGCAGTACCCGACAGAGCTCCTACAAGCAGTACTTC. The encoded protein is CASSTRQSSYKQYF.

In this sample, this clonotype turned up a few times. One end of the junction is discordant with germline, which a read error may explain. CDR3 sequence reads: CAGSYEGITQYF. In DNA form, the CDR3 reads TGTGCCGGCAGTTATGAAGGGATTACGCAGTATTTT. The V and J genes are TRBV6-5 and TRBJ2-3; D gene uncertain. From germline, CDR1 is MNHEY and CDR2 SVGAGI. The CDR3 is 12 residues long.

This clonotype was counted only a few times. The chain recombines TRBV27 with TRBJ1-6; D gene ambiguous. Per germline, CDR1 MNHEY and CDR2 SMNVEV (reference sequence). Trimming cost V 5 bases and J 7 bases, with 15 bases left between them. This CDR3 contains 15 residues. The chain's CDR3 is CASSPQKGNNSPLHF. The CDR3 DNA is TGTGCCAGCAGTCCCCAGAAAGGGAACAATTCACCCCTCCACTTT.

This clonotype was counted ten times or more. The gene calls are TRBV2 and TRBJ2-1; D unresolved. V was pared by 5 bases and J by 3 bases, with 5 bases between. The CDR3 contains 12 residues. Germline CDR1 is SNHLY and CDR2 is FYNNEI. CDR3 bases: TGTGCCAGCAGTATACTCTACAATGAGCAGTTCTTC. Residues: CASSILYNEQFF. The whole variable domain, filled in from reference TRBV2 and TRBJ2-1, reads EPEVTQTPSHQVTQMGQEVILRCVPISNHLYFYWYRQILGQKVEFLVSFYNNEISEKSEIFDDQFSVERPDGSNFTLKIRSTKLEDSAMYFCASSILYNEQFFGPGTRLTVL.

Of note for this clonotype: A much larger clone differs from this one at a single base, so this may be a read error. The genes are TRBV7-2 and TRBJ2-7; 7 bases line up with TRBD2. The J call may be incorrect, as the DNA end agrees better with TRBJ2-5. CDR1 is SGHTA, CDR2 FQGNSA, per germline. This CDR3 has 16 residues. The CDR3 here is CASSKRRAGKDETQYF. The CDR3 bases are TGTGCCAGCAGCAAAAGACGAGCGGGGAAGGATGAGACCCAGTACTTC.

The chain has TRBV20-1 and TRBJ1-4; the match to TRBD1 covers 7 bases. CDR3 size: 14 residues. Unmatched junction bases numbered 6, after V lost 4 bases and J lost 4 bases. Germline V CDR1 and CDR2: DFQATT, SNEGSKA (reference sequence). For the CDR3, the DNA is TGCAGTGCTACCCCGGGACAGCTTAATGAAAAACTGTTTTTT. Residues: CSATPGQLNEKLFF.

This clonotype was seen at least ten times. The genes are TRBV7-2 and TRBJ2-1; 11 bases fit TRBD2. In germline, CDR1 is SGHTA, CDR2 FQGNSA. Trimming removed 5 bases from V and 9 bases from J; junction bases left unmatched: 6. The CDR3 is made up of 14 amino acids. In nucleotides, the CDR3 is TGTGCCAGCAGCCCAATAGCGGGGGGGCTTGAGCAGTTCTTC. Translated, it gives CASSPIAGGLEQFF.

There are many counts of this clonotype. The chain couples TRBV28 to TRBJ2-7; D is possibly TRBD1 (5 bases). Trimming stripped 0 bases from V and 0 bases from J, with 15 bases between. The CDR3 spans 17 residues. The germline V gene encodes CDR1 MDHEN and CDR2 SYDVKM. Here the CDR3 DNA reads TGTGCCAGCAGTTTATGGGGCAGGGTACGAACCTCCTACGAGCAGTACTTC. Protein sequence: CASSLWGRVRTSYEQYF.

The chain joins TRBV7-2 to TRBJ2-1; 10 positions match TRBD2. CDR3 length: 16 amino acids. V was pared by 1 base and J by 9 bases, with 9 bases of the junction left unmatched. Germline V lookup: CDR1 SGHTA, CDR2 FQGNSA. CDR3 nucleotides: TGTGCCAGCAGCTTAGGTTTCAGCGGGAGGGCCGGTGAGCAGTTCTTC. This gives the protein CASSLGFSGRAGEQFF.

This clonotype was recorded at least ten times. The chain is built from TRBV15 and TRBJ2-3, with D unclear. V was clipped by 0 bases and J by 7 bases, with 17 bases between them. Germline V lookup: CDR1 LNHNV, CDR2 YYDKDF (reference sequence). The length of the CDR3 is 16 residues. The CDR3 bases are TGTGCCACCAGCAGAGATTCGGGCTCGGCAGGATATACGCAGTATTTT. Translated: CATSRDSGSAGYTQYF.

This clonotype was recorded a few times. CDR3 amino acids: CASSQDHNEQFF. CDR3 nucleotide sequence: TGTGCCAGCAGCCAGGACCACAATGAGCAGTTCTTC. The J gene is TRBJ2-1, the V gene TRBV12-3 or TRBV12-4; D is uncertain. This CDR3 spans 12 amino acids. The germline V and J ends were trimmed by 6 bases and 5 bases, with 8 bases remaining between them.

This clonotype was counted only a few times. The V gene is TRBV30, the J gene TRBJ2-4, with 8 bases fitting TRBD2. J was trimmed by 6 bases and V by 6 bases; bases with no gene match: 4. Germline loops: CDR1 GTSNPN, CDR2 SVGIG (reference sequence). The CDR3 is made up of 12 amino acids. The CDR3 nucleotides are TGTGCCTGTGACCGGGGGGGAAACATTCAGTACTTC. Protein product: CACDRGGNIQYF.

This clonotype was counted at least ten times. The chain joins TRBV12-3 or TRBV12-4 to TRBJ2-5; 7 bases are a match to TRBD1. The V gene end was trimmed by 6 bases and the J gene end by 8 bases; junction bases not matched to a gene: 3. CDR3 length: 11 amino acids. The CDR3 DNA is TGTGCCAGCAGACAGGGGAACACCCAGTACTTC. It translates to CASRQGNTQYF.

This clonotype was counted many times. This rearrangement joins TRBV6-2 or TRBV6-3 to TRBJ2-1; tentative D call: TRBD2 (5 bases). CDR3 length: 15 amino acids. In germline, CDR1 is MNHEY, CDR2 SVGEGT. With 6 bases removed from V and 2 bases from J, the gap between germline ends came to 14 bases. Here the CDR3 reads CASSPRVLAYNEQFF. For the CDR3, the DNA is TGTGCCAGCAGCCCCCGGGTACTAGCCTACAATGAGCAGTTCTTC.

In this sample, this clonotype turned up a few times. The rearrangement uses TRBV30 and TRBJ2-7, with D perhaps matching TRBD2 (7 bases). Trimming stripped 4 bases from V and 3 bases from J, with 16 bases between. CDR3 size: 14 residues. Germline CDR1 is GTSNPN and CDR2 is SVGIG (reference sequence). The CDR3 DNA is TGTGCCTGGACCTTGGGGGGGGCAATCTACGAGCAGTACTTC. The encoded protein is CAWTLGGAIYEQYF.